The rows below give T cell receptor beta chains drawn from one sample of a study of molecular identifiers for immune sequencing clone quantification. TCRdb redid the calling of the PCR reads with MiXCR, one entry per CDR3 protein. In the table there are about 640,000 distinct CDR3 sequences, about 20% of which are singletons. The sequenced material came from naive CD8+ T cells from blood, with Jurkat cell RNA spiked in. These receptors were collected from a human donor in good health. Some libraries in this study had Jurkat cell RNA spiked in. Both conserved end residues are part of each CDR3. The order of the fields is V gene, J gene, clone size, CDR3 length, D gene, CDR3 DNA, CDR3 protein. The D gene is left open where the match is weak. A clone size is listed for some rows: how often the clone was seen (once, few, many), or a class if it is expanded.

v_gene: TRBV25-1; j_gene: TRBJ2-7; abundance: many; len: 13; d_gene: -; CDR3nt: TGTGCCAGCGCCCTCGGTATTACGACGGAGCAGTACTTC; CDR3aa: CASALGITTEQYF
v_gene: TRBV27; j_gene: TRBJ2-7; abundance: -; len: 14; d_gene: -; CDR3nt: TGTGCCAGCAGTTTTCAGGGGACGTCCTACGAGCAGTACTTC; CDR3aa: CASSFQGTSYEQYF
v_gene: TRBV28; j_gene: TRBJ1-1; abundance: many; len: 14; d_gene: -; CDR3nt: TGTGCCAGCAGTTTAATGGGGGGGGGAACTGAAGCTTTCTTT; CDR3aa: CASSLMGGGTEAFF
v_gene: TRBV29-1; j_gene: TRBJ2-7; abundance: many; len: 10; d_gene: -; CDR3nt: TGCAGCGTTCTCACCTACGAGCAGTACTTC; CDR3aa: CSVLTYEQYF
v_gene: TRBV30; j_gene: TRBJ1-1; abundance: many; len: 13; d_gene: -; CDR3nt: TGTGCCTGGAGTTTTGAAACGGGAACTGAAGCTTTCTTT; CDR3aa: CAWSFETGTEAFF
v_gene: TRBV9; j_gene: TRBJ2-7; abundance: -; len: 15; d_gene: TRBD2; CDR3nt: TGTGCCGGCAGTCCGGGACTAGCGGGGGCCTACGAGCAGTACTTC; CDR3aa: CAGSPGLAGAYEQYF
v_gene: TRBV24-1; j_gene: TRBJ1-1; abundance: -; len: 14; d_gene: TRBD1; CDR3nt: TGTGCCGTCGGTGGAGGGACAGGGAACACTGAAGCTTTCTTT; CDR3aa: CAVGGGTGNTEAFF
v_gene: TRBV5-1; j_gene: TRBJ1-1; abundance: many; len: 15; d_gene: -; CDR3nt: TGCGCCAGCAGCAAGGCTACAATGGGAAACACTGAAGCTTTCTTT; CDR3aa: CASSKATMGNTEAFF
v_gene: TRBV4-1; j_gene: TRBJ1-6; abundance: -; len: 17; d_gene: -; CDR3nt: TGCGCCAGCAGCCAAGAATCCGGGGTATGGAGTAATTCACCCCTCCACTTT; CDR3aa: CASSQESGVWSNSPLHF
v_gene: TRBV6-6; j_gene: TRBJ2-7; abundance: many; len: 13; d_gene: -; CDR3nt: TGTGCCAGCAGTTACTCGTCAGAGAACGAGCAGTACTTC; CDR3aa: CASSYSSENEQYF
v_gene: TRBV4-3; j_gene: TRBJ2-7; abundance: many; len: 14; d_gene: -; CDR3nt: TGCGCCAGCAGCCAAGACGACAGGTCCTACGAGCAGTACTTC; CDR3aa: CASSQDDRSYEQYF
v_gene: TRBV5-1; j_gene: TRBJ2-5; abundance: many; len: 16; d_gene: TRBD2; CDR3nt: TGCGCCAGCAGCTCATGGACTAGCGGGATTCAAGAGACCCAGTACTTC; CDR3aa: CASSSWTSGIQETQYF
v_gene: TRBV27; j_gene: TRBJ1-5; abundance: many; len: 14; d_gene: -; CDR3nt: TGTGCCAGCAGTTTATTGAACGGCCTCGAACCCCAGCATTTT; CDR3aa: CASSLLNGLEPQHF
v_gene: TRBV13; j_gene: TRBJ1-1; abundance: many; len: 12; d_gene: -; CDR3nt: TGTGCCAGCTCCGAGCGGGGAACTGAAGCTTTCTTT; CDR3aa: CASSERGTEAFF
v_gene: TRBV7-6; j_gene: TRBJ1-5; abundance: many; len: 15; d_gene: -; CDR3nt: TGTGCCAGCAGCTTCAACATGGGGCCCAATCAGCCCCAGCATTTT; CDR3aa: CASSFNMGPNQPQHF
v_gene: TRBV9; j_gene: TRBJ1-3; abundance: many; len: 17; d_gene: -; CDR3nt: TGTGCCAGCAGCGACCCGACAGACTCCTACTCTGGAAACACCATATATTTT; CDR3aa: CASSDPTDSYSGNTIYF
v_gene: TRBV29-1; j_gene: TRBJ2-7; abundance: many; len: 15; d_gene: -; CDR3nt: TGCAGCGTTATTTGGCTCCTAAACCCCCTTGGGGAGCAGTACTTC; CDR3aa: CSVIWLLNPLGEQYF
v_gene: TRBV3-1; j_gene: TRBJ2-7; abundance: -; len: 14; d_gene: -; CDR3nt: TGCGCCAGCAGCCCTCCGACAGGAGCAAGGGAGCAGTGCTTC; CDR3aa: CASSPPTGAREQCF
v_gene: TRBV13; j_gene: TRBJ1-6; abundance: many; len: 12; d_gene: -; CDR3nt: TGTGCCAGCAGCTCTGCGAATTCACCCCTCCACTTT; CDR3aa: CASSSANSPLHF
v_gene: TRBV24-1; j_gene: TRBJ2-1; abundance: -; len: 14; d_gene: -; CDR3nt: TGTGCCACCGGGGGAGAGGGCTCCTACGATGAGCAGTTCTTC; CDR3aa: CATGGEGSYDEQFF
v_gene: TRBV6-2/TRBV6-3; j_gene: TRBJ2-7; abundance: many; len: 12; d_gene: TRBD2; CDR3nt: TGTGCCAGCAGCCGGGGGGGGTACGAGCAGTACTTC; CDR3aa: CASSRGGYEQYF
v_gene: TRBV30; j_gene: TRBJ2-7; abundance: few; len: 15; d_gene: -; CDR3nt: TGTGCCTGGAGTGTAAGCGGGGACAGTTCCTACGAGCAGTACTTC; CDR3aa: CAWSVSGDSSYEQYF
v_gene: TRBV4-3; j_gene: TRBJ2-1; abundance: -; len: 14; d_gene: -; CDR3nt: TGCGCCAGCAGCCAAACAACAGATTCCTACGAGCAGTTCTTC; CDR3aa: CASSQTTDSYEQFF
v_gene: TRBV19; j_gene: TRBJ1-2; abundance: many; len: 17; d_gene: -; CDR3nt: TGTGCCAGTCGCCCCCAGGGAATCGACCGGCCTAACTATGGCTACACCTTC; CDR3aa: CASRPQGIDRPNYGYTF
v_gene: TRBV4-3; j_gene: TRBJ1-5; abundance: many; len: 14; d_gene: -; CDR3nt: TGCGCCAGCAGCCAAGATTATAGCAATCAGCCCCAGCATTTT; CDR3aa: CASSQDYSNQPQHF
v_gene: TRBV6-5; j_gene: TRBJ2-3; abundance: many; len: 15; d_gene: -; CDR3nt: TGTGCCAGCAGCCCTAACGCGGACCTGATAGATACGCAGTATTTT; CDR3aa: CASSPNADLIDTQYF
v_gene: TRBV9; j_gene: TRBJ2-5; abundance: -; len: 14; d_gene: -; CDR3nt: TGTGCCAGCAGCGTAGATATAGGTAAAGAGACCCAGTACTTC; CDR3aa: CASSVDIGKETQYF
v_gene: TRBV14; j_gene: TRBJ1-2; abundance: many; len: 13; d_gene: -; CDR3nt: TGTGCCAGCAGCCCCGGACGAAGCTATGGCTACACCTTC; CDR3aa: CASSPGRSYGYTF
v_gene: TRBV30; j_gene: TRBJ2-3; abundance: few; len: 15; d_gene: -; CDR3nt: TGTGCCTGGAGTGGTTATAGCGATGGGACAGATACGCAGTATTTT; CDR3aa: CAWSGYSDGTDTQYF
v_gene: TRBV4-1; j_gene: TRBJ2-7; abundance: many; len: 15; d_gene: TRBD2; CDR3nt: TGCGCCAGCAGCCGCGGGACTAGCGGGGTCAACGAGCAGTACTTC; CDR3aa: CASSRGTSGVNEQYF
v_gene: TRBV5-3; j_gene: TRBJ2-2; abundance: -; len: 14; d_gene: -; CDR3nt: TGTGCCGGCAGCTTAGACAGTTACGCCGGGGAGCTGTTTTTT; CDR3aa: CAGSLDSYAGELFF
v_gene: TRBV29-1; j_gene: TRBJ1-2; abundance: many; len: 11; d_gene: -; CDR3nt: TGCAGCGGCGCTGACTATTATGGCTACACCTTC; CDR3aa: CSGADYYGYTF
v_gene: TRBV4-2; j_gene: TRBJ1-1; abundance: many; len: 15; d_gene: -; CDR3nt: TGTGCCAGCAGCCAAGATCGAGTGGAGGTCACTGAAGCTTTCTTT; CDR3aa: CASSQDRVEVTEAFF
v_gene: TRBV20-1; j_gene: TRBJ1-4; abundance: few; len: 18; d_gene: -; CDR3nt: TGCAGTGCTAGAGTCCTAAAACCCGACAGGATAACTAATGAAAAACTGTTTTTT; CDR3aa: CSARVLKPDRITNEKLFF
v_gene: TRBV7-9; j_gene: TRBJ2-7; abundance: many; len: 13; d_gene: -; CDR3nt: TGTGCCAGCAGCTTAGTAGTATGGGGCGAGCAGTACTTC; CDR3aa: CASSLVVWGEQYF
v_gene: TRBV27; j_gene: TRBJ1-4; abundance: many; len: 16; d_gene: -; CDR3nt: TGTGCCAGCAGTCCCCTTTTAATGGACAGAAAAGAAAAACTGTTTTTT; CDR3aa: CASSPLLMDRKEKLFF
v_gene: TRBV9; j_gene: TRBJ2-3; abundance: -; len: 16; d_gene: TRBD1; CDR3nt: TGTGCCAGCAGCGTAGAGGGGGGACAGGGTACAGATACGCAGTATTTT; CDR3aa: CASSVEGGQGTDTQYF
v_gene: TRBV7-9; j_gene: TRBJ1-2; abundance: few; len: 15; d_gene: -; CDR3nt: TGTGCCAGCAGCTTAGCAGGGTACATTGACTATGGCTACACCTTC; CDR3aa: CASSLAGYIDYGYTF
v_gene: TRBV12-5; j_gene: TRBJ1-5; abundance: many; len: 15; d_gene: -; CDR3nt: TGTGCTAGTGGTTTGGTAGATCCCAACCCTCAGCCCCAGCATTTT; CDR3aa: CASGLVDPNPQPQHF
v_gene: TRBV7-2; j_gene: TRBJ1-1; abundance: many; len: 13; d_gene: -; CDR3nt: TGTGCCAGCAGCTGGCGAGGGGGCACTGAAGCTTTCTTT; CDR3aa: CASSWRGGTEAFF
v_gene: TRBV7-9; j_gene: TRBJ2-3; abundance: many; len: 14; d_gene: -; CDR3nt: TGTGCCAGCAGCTTATTCCTGGGAGGAGATACGCAGTATTTT; CDR3aa: CASSLFLGGDTQYF
v_gene: TRBV9; j_gene: TRBJ2-3; abundance: many; len: 14; d_gene: -; CDR3nt: TGTGCCAGCGGTCGATCGGGAGGCACAGATACGCAGTATTTT; CDR3aa: CASGRSGGTDTQYF